What follows are 26 T cell receptor beta chains derived from one specimen sequenced in a study of neoadjuvant nivolumab and ipilimumab in lung cancer. Clones were read by immunoSEQ multiplex PCR, and TCRdb kept only the in-frame ones, dropping some. This table holds around 7,500 clones, about 89% found once. Source: tumor tissue, taken after neoadjuvant nivolumab, alone or with ipilimumab, at or shortly before surgery. These receptors were taken from an adult with non-small cell lung cancer. Some clones in this sample may be carry-over from other donors' samples.

The V gene is TRBV7-9, the J gene TRBJ1-4; D is possibly TRBD1 (6 bases). V lost 5 bases and J lost 5, with 15 bases in between. CDR1 and CDR2 from the germline V gene are SEHNR and FQNEAQ (reference sequence). This CDR3 spans 15 amino acids. CDR3 sequence reads: CASSQNTGGNEKLFF. The CDR3, as DNA: TGTGCCAGCAGCCAGAACACCGGGGGCAATGAAAAACTGTTTTTT.

This clone has more than one count but fewer than ten. The rearrangement uses TRBV27 and TRBJ2-6, with 9 bases matching TRBD1. CDR3 length equals 20 residues. The trim removed 10 bases at V and 0 bases at J, leaving 19 bases unmatched. Germline CDR1 and CDR2: MNHEY and SMNVEV (reference sequence). The CDR3 spells CATALGPGQGISSGANVLTF. In DNA, the CDR3 is TGTGCCACCGCCTTGGGGCCGGGACAGGGAATAAGCTCTGGGGCCAACGTCCTGACTTTC.

The chain carries TRBV6-1 and TRBJ1-1; D is unresolved. V shed 5 bases and J shed 4 bases, with 11 bases lying between them. The CDR3 loop spans 13 amino acids. Germline values: CDR1 MNHNS, CDR2 SASEGT. This CDR3 is CASSLEEGTEAFF. The CDR3 coding sequence is TGTGCCAGCAGTCTGGAAGAGGGCACTGAAGCTTTCTTT.

The chain carries TRBV29-1 and TRBJ1-1; D gene uncertain. CDR1 and CDR2 (germline): SQVTM, ANQGSEA. V lost 6 bases and J 5 bases, leaving 19 bases between the germline ends. The CDR3 loop spans 14 amino acids. CDR3 loop: CSVASGGRGTEAFF. CDR3 DNA sequence: TGCAGCGTGGCTTCGGGCGGGCGGGGAACTGAAGCTTTCTTT.

This chain uses TRBV27 with TRBJ1-1, with D perhaps TRBD1 (5 bases). The CDR3 spans 14 residues. Germline values: CDR1 MNHEY, CDR2 SMNVEV (reference sequence). The germline V and J ends were trimmed by 4 bases and 4 bases, with 13 bases remaining between them. CDR3 in DNA: TGTGCCAGCAGTTGGGGGGTAAGGGGCACTGAAGCTTTCTTT. Amino acids: CASSWGVRGTEAFF.

The chain recombines TRBV27 with TRBJ2-2; 12 positions match TRBD1. Trimming cost V 4 bases and J 3 bases; bases outside gene matches: 6. Germline V gene data show CDR1 as MNHEY and CDR2 as SMNVEV (reference sequence). CDR3 length: 17 residues. The CDR3 DNA is TGTGCCAGCAGTTCGACGGGACAGGGGGCTGACACCGGGGAGCTGTTTTTT. It codes for CASSSTGQGADTGELFF.

This chain links TRBV4-1 with TRBJ2-7; the D gene could be TRBD1 or TRBD2 (5 bases each). V was trimmed by 4 bases and J by 0 bases, leaving 16 bases between them. CDR1 is MGHRA, CDR2 YSYEKL, per germline. This CDR3 spans 16 amino acids. The CDR3 sequence is CASSRLPSGSSYEQYF. CDR3 DNA sequence: TGCGCCAGCAGCCGTCTACCCTCAGGGAGCTCCTACGAGCAGTACTTC.

The sample holds a few counts of this clone. The rearrangement uses TRBV2 and TRBJ2-2; D is unresolved. The CDR3 spans 12 residues. V shed 7 bases and J shed 7 bases, with 10 bases lying between them. The V gene's germline CDR1 is SNHLY and CDR2 FYNNEI. CDR3 region: CASIRMGGELFF. Here the CDR3 DNA reads TGTGCCAGCATTCGGATGGGCGGGGAGCTGTTTTTT.

This clone was seen just once. V gene TRBV11-2 combines with J gene TRBJ2-3; D not certain. Trimming stripped 1 base from V and 4 bases from J, with 6 bases between. The germline V gene has CDR1 SGHAT and CDR2 FQNNGV. The CDR3 extends over 13 amino acids. The CDR3 sequence: CASSLVPADTQYF. As DNA, the CDR3 is TGTGCCAGCAGCTTAGTTCCGGCAGATACGCAGTATTTT.

The V call is TRBV30, the J call TRBJ2-3; TRBD2 is a possible D gene (6 bases). Trimming took off 4 bases at V and 2 bases at J, with 13 bases between the two ends. CDR3 size: 14 residues. Germline CDR1 is GTSNPN and CDR2 is SVGIG (reference sequence). Here the CDR3 reads CAWIGGPSTDTQYF. CDR3 nucleotides: TGTGCCTGGATCGGGGGACCATCCACAGATACGCAGTATTTT.

The J gene is TRBJ2-1, the V gene TRBV19, with 10 bases that match TRBD2. V shed 5 bases, J shed 1 base, and the junction held 5 bases outside the gene matches. The CDR3 has 16 residues. Germline values: CDR1 LNHDA, CDR2 SQIVND (reference sequence). The CDR3: CASSAPSGSSYNEQFF. The CDR3 DNA sequence: TGTGCCAGTAGTGCCCCTAGCGGGAGTTCCTACAATGAGCAGTTCTTC.

The chain couples TRBV29-1 to TRBJ1-2, with D possibly TRBD1 on 6 matching bases. The CDR3 totals 13 residues. Trimming took off 3 bases at V and 5 bases at J, with 13 bases between the two ends. The germline CDR1 and CDR2 sequences are SQVTM and ANQGSEA. The CDR3 spells CSVDTGARYGYTF. In DNA, the CDR3 is TGCAGCGTTGATACGGGGGCTAGATATGGCTACACCTTC.

The chain links TRBV18 to TRBJ2-1, with 12 bases lining up with TRBD1. CDR3 length equals 15 residues. The V and J ends lost 8 bases and 5 bases, in that order; junction bases with no gene match: 7. Germline-derived CDR1 and CDR2 are KGHSH and LQKENI. The CDR3 bases are TGTGCCAGCCGCCCGGGACAGGGGGCGGACAATGAGCAGTTCTTC. It yields the protein CASRPGQGADNEQFF.

The V gene is TRBV5-6, the J gene TRBJ2-3; D gene unclear. Germline assignment: CDR1 SGHDT and CDR2 YYEEEE. Trimming removed 4 bases at V and 3 bases at J, with 9 bases between. CDR3 length: 13 residues. CDR3 residues: CASSPGFTDTQYF. Here the CDR3 DNA reads TGTGCCAGCAGCCCCGGATTTACAGATACGCAGTATTTT.

The chain uses TRBV11-3 and TRBJ2-2; 10 bases map to TRBD1. V gave up 5 bases and J gave up 5 bases; unmatched junction bases: 5. Germline V CDR1 and CDR2: SGHNT, YENEEA. The CDR3 totals 15 residues. CDR3 DNA: TGTGCCAGCAGCATAGGACAGGGGGGGACCGGGGAGCTGTTTTTT. This encodes CASSIGQGGTGELFF.

In this sample, this clone turned up a few times. The chain carries TRBV5-1 and TRBJ1-2; D not certain. The CDR3 is made up of 14 amino acids. V was trimmed by 0 bases and J by 7 bases, leaving 13 bases between them. Per the germline V gene, CDR1 is SGHRS and CDR2 is YFSETQ. The CDR3 region is CASSLAGPTGGYTF. The DNA for the CDR3 is TGCGCCAGCAGCTTGGCAGGTCCGACCGGTGGCTACACCTTC. Full variable domain (rest looked up from reference TRBV5-1 and TRBJ1-2): KAGVTQTPRYLIKTRGQQVTLSCSPISGHRSVSWYQQTPGQGLQFLFEYFSETQRNKGNFPGRFSGRQFSNSRSEMNVSTLELGDSALYLCASSLAGPTGGYTFGSGTRLTVV.

The V gene is TRBV29-1, the J gene TRBJ1-2; no clear D. The ends were cut back, 1 base at V and 4 bases at J, with 16 bases in the middle. Germline V gene lookup returns CDR1 SQVTM and CDR2 ANQGSEA. This CDR3 contains 15 residues. CDR3 sequence: CSVEGNPGASYGYTF. CDR3 sequence (DNA): TGCAGCGTTGAAGGCAATCCGGGCGCTAGCTATGGCTACACCTTC.

Here the CDR3 DNA reads TGCGCCAGCAGCTTGGCAGGGGGACAAGAGACCCAGTACTTC. The encoded protein is CASSLAGGQETQYF. The gene calls are TRBV5-1 and TRBJ2-5; TRBD1 matches 7 bases. The germline V gene has CDR1 SGHRS and CDR2 YFSETQ. There are 14 residues in the CDR3. With 0 bases clipped from V and 2 bases from J, the junction kept 1 base outside the gene matches.

The chain uses TRBV5-1 and TRBJ2-7, with TRBD1 as a possible D gene (5 bases). Germline V gene data show CDR1 as SGHRS and CDR2 as YFSETQ. This CDR3 has 13 residues. With 0 bases removed from V and 7 bases from J, the gap between germline ends came to 11 bases. In DNA, the CDR3 is TGCGCCAGCAGCTTGGAGGCAGGGTATGAGCAGTACTTC. Amino acid sequence: CASSLEAGYEQYF.

This clone turned up a few times. The V and J genes are TRBV6-6 and TRBJ2-3; D may be TRBD1 (5 bases). Germline V CDR1 and CDR2: MNHNY, SVGAGI (reference sequence). This CDR3 spans 12 amino acids. Trimming took off 5 bases at V and 9 bases at J, with 12 bases between the two ends. The CDR3 sequence is CASSQGGATQYF. For the CDR3, the DNA is TGTGCCAGCAGTCAGGGTGGGGCGACGCAGTATTTT.

The J gene is TRBJ1-1, the V gene TRBV27, with 8 positions matching TRBD1. After removal of 2 bases from V and 6 bases from J, the junction contained 8 bases not matched to a gene. This CDR3 is built from 15 residues. In germline, CDR1 is MNHEY, CDR2 SMNVEV (reference sequence). The CDR3 DNA follows: TGTGCCAGCAGTTTAGTAAGGACAGGGTTCGCTGAAGCTTTCTTT. It is translated as CASSLVRTGFAEAFF.

The CDR3 DNA reads TGTGCCAGCAGTTACTCGGGCTCCTACGAGCAGTACTTC. Its translation: CASSYSGSYEQYF. The V call is TRBV6-6, the J call TRBJ2-7; D is unclear. This CDR3 comprises 13 residues. V was cut by 0 bases and J by 0 bases, with 3 bases left in between. Per the germline V gene, CDR1 is MNHNY and CDR2 is SVGAGI (reference sequence).

The J gene is TRBJ2-1, the V gene TRBV7-8; D not certain. Looked up from germline, CDR1 is SGHVS and CDR2 is FQNEAQ. CDR3 length: 17 residues. V gave up 1 base and J gave up 0 bases, with 13 bases separating them. CDR3 loop: CASSLVLVPSSYNEQFF. CDR3 in DNA: TGTGCCAGCAGCTTAGTTTTGGTCCCGAGCTCCTACAATGAGCAGTTCTTC.

The chain carries TRBV19 and TRBJ1-2; D may be TRBD1 (5 bases). The V end lost 2 bases, the J end lost 4 bases, and 17 bases lay between the germline ends. Germline assignment: CDR1 LNHDA and CDR2 SQIVND (reference sequence). The CDR3 runs 16 residues. CDR3 loop: CASSIQGHRSTYGYTF. The CDR3 DNA follows: TGTGCCAGTAGTATACAAGGGCACAGGTCCACCTATGGCTACACCTTC.

The V call is TRBV28, the J call TRBJ1-1; a weak D match, TRBD1 (6 bases). CDR1 MDHEN and CDR2 SYDVKM come from the germline V gene. Trimming stripped 4 bases from V and 6 bases from J, with 15 bases between. The CDR3 has 14 amino acids. The CDR3 sequence is CASSSAGVFAEAFF. The CDR3 DNA follows: TGTGCCAGCAGTTCAGCAGGGGTCTTCGCTGAAGCTTTCTTT.

This clone has just a few counts. The chain employs TRBV6-6 and TRBJ1-1; D uncertain. The V gene's germline CDR1 is MNHNY and CDR2 SVGAGI (reference sequence). V lost 0 bases and J lost 2, with 7 bases in between. The CDR3 sequence is 14 residues long. The CDR3 here is CASSYSRANTEAFF. CDR3 DNA sequence: TGTGCCAGCAGTTACTCGAGGGCTAACACTGAAGCTTTCTTT.